This TCR beta chain was captured in a study of PD-L1 blockade in urothelial cancer. Data came from immunoSEQ multiplex PCR; TCRdb stores just in-frame clones and leaves some out. Of about 50,000 clones in the sample, approximately 85% were seen once. Time point meaning: peripheral blood 6 weeks after treatment start. The CDR3 sequence is 14 residues long. The V gene lost 5 bases and the J gene lost 5 bases, with 15 bases spanning the gap. Germline V CDR1 and CDR2: SGHVS, FQNEAQ. This clone was detected a few times. The rearrangement joins TRBV7-8 to TRBJ2-5; D is unresolved. The receptor comes from a man aged 50 or older with urothelial cancer. This material consisted of PBMCs, taken around atezolizumab (anti-PD-L1) treatment. Here the CDR3 reads CASSPRSRGETQYF. Written as DNA, the CDR3 is TGTGCCAGCAGCCCACGCTCCAGAGGCGAGACCCAGTACTTC.